This TCR beta chain appears in the sequencing data of a study of a mutant IDH1 vaccine in newly diagnosed glioma (dated by TCRdb to the early 2020s). Context from the whole study: Eight vaccinations were administered to patients in weeks 1, 3, 5, 7, 11, 15, 19 and 23, corresponding to visits V03 through V10. Prior to enrollment, patients had been given standard therapy consisting of radiotherapy alone, temozolomide alone, or radiochemotherapy with temozolomide, with the combination given to most patients. Of the approximately 34 patients who were treated, about 62% were male and about 40% were female, and the mean age was approximately 40 years. Vaccination began 4-6 weeks after radiotherapy alone, or alongside temozolomide cycles in the chemotherapy-containing groups. Peripheral blood was drawn at six visits: V03 (baseline), V05, V07, V10, V12 and V13. For exploratory analyses, fewer than 30 treated patients had longitudinal TCRB deep sequencing done wherever samples were available.

The CDR3, from cysteine to phenylalanine, totals 11 residues. Of the read, only the CDR3 DNA is kept; its 33 bases are in frame from base 1. The junction shows trimming of 8 bases on V and 5 bases on J, plus 7 bases between the germline ends. CDR1 and CDR2 (LNHDA, SQIVND) derive from the germline V gene (reference sequence). On this clone itself: There is no known antigen for this receptor. Base qualities are not at hand, and no much larger clone is one base apart.

The library was prepared using the immunoSEQ multiplex PCR assay. Rearranged TCR beta chain sequences were amplified with the hsTCRB Kit following the manufacturer's protocol. Sequencing of TCRB libraries was carried out on an Illumina MiSeq. In the authors' own workflow: The kit vendor's proprietary platform handled demultiplexing, trimming and gene mapping. Not all clones reach the TCRdb copy of this immuneACCESS table, which keeps in-frame sequences only. Checked studies attribute under half of the gap to unresolved V genes and leave the rest unexplained. V, J and clone size reflect that table, while D and trimming were determined from the DNA. The sample table lists some 40,000 clones, more than 80% of them with a count of one. The top ten hold 5% to 6.5% of the sample. This specimen's time point label, per the study, means: week 23, last vaccination. A 20-mer mutant IDH1 peptide at 300 micrograms in Montanide made up each vaccine dose, which was injected subcutaneously together with topical imiquimod. Donors had newly diagnosed WHO grade 3 or 4 IDH1-mutant astrocytomas with loss of nuclear ATRX. The samples were drawn from NOA16, a multicentre, single-arm, open-label phase I trial in Germany that tested a mutant IDH1 peptide vaccine in humans for the first time. The DNeasy Blood and Tissue Kit was used to extract genomic DNA from EDTA blood for TCRB sequencing.

The paper's findings and limits, for the study overall: Vaccine-induced immune responses across multiple MHC alleles were detected in approximately 93% of patients. Pseudoprogression seemed to be unrelated to changes in the top peripheral T cell clonotypes found by TCRB sequencing. Availability determined which PBMC samples were chosen for TCRB deep sequencing. It was noted by the authors that analyses of patient blood samples could not be reproduced owing to sample limitations.

This sample comprised PBMCs, obtained from a glioma patient whose treatment included an IDH1 peptide vaccine. The TCR sequence derives from a man aged 40-49 years with glioma. The sequence joins TRBV19 to TRBJ1-5; the best D guess is TRBD1, with 6 bases matching. Here is the DNA: TGTGCCAGTGGGACACATCAGCCCCAGCATTTT. This codes for CASGTHQPQHF.